A selection of T cell receptor beta chains follows, all from one sample in a study of PD-L1 blockade in urothelial cancer. Sequenced by immunoSEQ multiplex PCR; TCRdb stores in-frame clones only, minus some. The profile shows about 110,000 clones, approximately 85% of them singletons. The source material was PBMCs, sampled around atezolizumab (anti-PD-L1) treatment. The receptors originated from a man aged 45 to 65 with urothelial cancer. CDR3s include the opening cysteine and the closing phenylalanine or tryptophan. The D gene is left open where the match is weak. Expanded clones are given a class, and other clones once, few, many or no size at all.

D gene: TRBD2; V gene: TRBV10-2; clone size: .; J gene: TRBJ2-7; CDR3 DNA: TGCGCCAGCAGGGTAGCGGGAGGGCCCCACGAGCAGTACTTC; CDR3 protein: CASRVAGGPHEQYF
D gene: TRBD1; V gene: TRBV28; clone size: .; J gene: TRBJ1-2; CDR3 DNA: TGTGCCAGCAGCCCGGACAGGGAAGATGGCTACACCTTC; CDR3 protein: CASSPDREDGYTF
D gene: TRBD2; V gene: TRBV6-1; clone size: .; J gene: TRBJ2-3; CDR3 DNA: TGTGCCAGCAGTCAAGCTCTGACTAGCGGAGGCACAGATACGCAGTATTTT; CDR3 protein: CASSQALTSGGTDTQYF
D gene: .; V gene: TRBV6-4; clone size: .; J gene: TRBJ2-1; CDR3 DNA: TGTGCCAGCAGTAGGACTACCTCGGCCAGGTACAATGAGCAGTTCTTC; CDR3 protein: CASSRTTSARYNEQFF
D gene: TRBD1; V gene: TRBV2; clone size: .; J gene: TRBJ2-3; CDR3 DNA: TGTGCCAGCAATTCCGGGACAGAGACAGATACGCAGTATTTT; CDR3 protein: CASNSGTETDTQYF
D gene: .; V gene: TRBV7-6; clone size: once; J gene: TRBJ2-1; CDR3 DNA: TGTGCCAGCAGTAAAACAGGAAGCTCCTACAATGAGCAGTTCTTC; CDR3 protein: CASSKTGSSYNEQFF
D gene: .; V gene: TRBV11-2; clone size: .; J gene: TRBJ2-7; CDR3 DNA: TGTGCCAGCAAGCGGGAGACAGGGCATATGTACGAGCAGTACTTC; CDR3 protein: CASKRETGHMYEQYF
D gene: TRBD2; V gene: TRBV28; clone size: .; J gene: TRBJ2-7; CDR3 DNA: TGTGCCAGCCCCCGGCGGGAGGTCAACTACGAGCAGTACTTC; CDR3 protein: CASPRREVNYEQYF
D gene: TRBD1; V gene: TRBV5-1; clone size: .; J gene: TRBJ2-3; CDR3 DNA: TGCGCCAGCAGCTTGGACAGGGGGCGGTCAGATACGCAGTATTTT; CDR3 protein: CASSLDRGRSDTQYF
D gene: TRBD1; V gene: TRBV5-6; clone size: .; J gene: TRBJ2-7; CDR3 DNA: TGTGCCAGCAGCTTGGCCGGGGGGACAGGGATCTACGAGCAGTACTTC; CDR3 protein: CASSLAGGTGIYEQYF
D gene: .; V gene: TRBV4-2; clone size: .; J gene: TRBJ2-2; CDR3 DNA: TGTGCCAGCAGCGAGGGAGCTGCGACCGGGGAGCTGTTTTTT; CDR3 protein: CASSEGAATGELFF
D gene: .; V gene: TRBV27; clone size: .; J gene: TRBJ2-7; CDR3 DNA: TGTGCCAGCAGTGCACCGGGACTTTGGCACGAGCAGTACTTC; CDR3 protein: CASSAPGLWHEQYF
D gene: TRBD2; V gene: TRBV6-6; clone size: .; J gene: TRBJ2-5; CDR3 DNA: TGTGCCAGCAACGGACTAGCGGGGACTCAAGAGACCCAGTACTTC; CDR3 protein: CASNGLAGTQETQYF
D gene: .; V gene: TRBV5-4; clone size: .; J gene: TRBJ2-7; CDR3 DNA: TGTGCCAGCGGAGCTGCGGGCGAGCAGTACTTC; CDR3 protein: CASGAAGEQYF
D gene: TRBD2; V gene: TRBV27; clone size: once; J gene: TRBJ2-1; CDR3 DNA: TGTGCCAGCAGTTTAGATCGCCCCACTAGCGTTGACAATGAGCAGTTCTTC; CDR3 protein: CASSLDRPTSVDNEQFF
D gene: TRBD1; V gene: TRBV5-4; clone size: .; J gene: TRBJ1-2; CDR3 DNA: TGTGCCAGCAGCGTCGGACAGGGCGCTAACTATGGCTACACCTTC; CDR3 protein: CASSVGQGANYGYTF
D gene: .; V gene: TRBV13; clone size: .; J gene: TRBJ2-7; CDR3 DNA: TGTGCCAGCAGCTTAGTTCGAAACATAGGGGCCTACGAGCAGTACTTC; CDR3 protein: CASSLVRNIGAYEQYF
D gene: .; V gene: TRBV28; clone size: .; J gene: TRBJ1-4; CDR3 DNA: TGTGCCAGCAGAGAGCGGGCCCTGGGCGAAAAACTGTTTTTT; CDR3 protein: CASRERALGEKLFF
D gene: .; V gene: TRBV5-4; clone size: .; J gene: TRBJ2-1; CDR3 DNA: TGTGCCAGCAGCTTCGGGACTTCAGCTTCCTACAATGAGCAGTTCTTC; CDR3 protein: CASSFGTSASYNEQFF
D gene: TRBD1; V gene: TRBV6-1; clone size: .; J gene: TRBJ1-5; CDR3 DNA: TGTGCCAGCAGTGAAGTAGGAGGACAGGGTCTCGGTCAGCCCCAGCATTTT; CDR3 protein: CASSEVGGQGLGQPQHF
D gene: .; V gene: TRBV27; clone size: few; J gene: TRBJ1-1; CDR3 DNA: TGTGCCAGCAGTTTGGGGGGGAACACTGAAGCTTTCTTT; CDR3 protein: CASSLGGNTEAFF
D gene: TRBD2; V gene: TRBV30; clone size: .; J gene: TRBJ2-7; CDR3 DNA: TGTGCTGCTAGCGGGAGGGTTTACGAGCAGTACTTC; CDR3 protein: CAASGRVYEQYF
D gene: .; V gene: TRBV18; clone size: .; J gene: TRBJ1-2; CDR3 DNA: TGTGCCAGCTCAATCGGACAGACTTCGGGGGGCTACACCTTC; CDR3 protein: CASSIGQTSGGYTF
D gene: TRBD1; V gene: TRBV6-1; clone size: once; J gene: TRBJ2-5; CDR3 DNA: TGTGCCAGCGCAAGGGACAGCTTGAAAGAGACCCAGTACTTC; CDR3 protein: CASARDSLKETQYF
D gene: .; V gene: TRBV5-4; clone size: .; J gene: TRBJ1-2; CDR3 DNA: TGTGCCAGCAGCTTAGGACGGGGGGATGGCTACACCTTC; CDR3 protein: CASSLGRGDGYTF
D gene: .; V gene: TRBV7-2; clone size: .; J gene: TRBJ2-7; CDR3 DNA: TGTGCCAGCAGCTTATGGGTACTATACGAGCAGTACTTC; CDR3 protein: CASSLWVLYEQYF
D gene: TRBD1; V gene: TRBV9; clone size: .; J gene: TRBJ1-4; CDR3 DNA: TGTGCCAGCAGCCCCGGACAGGGGGCGAGAAATGAAAAACTGTTTTTT; CDR3 protein: CASSPGQGARNEKLFF
D gene: TRBD1; V gene: TRBV4-1; clone size: .; J gene: TRBJ1-4; CDR3 DNA: TGCGCCAGCAGCCCTCACACCGGACAGGGACGGTATGAAAAACTGTTTTTT; CDR3 protein: CASSPHTGQGRYEKLFF